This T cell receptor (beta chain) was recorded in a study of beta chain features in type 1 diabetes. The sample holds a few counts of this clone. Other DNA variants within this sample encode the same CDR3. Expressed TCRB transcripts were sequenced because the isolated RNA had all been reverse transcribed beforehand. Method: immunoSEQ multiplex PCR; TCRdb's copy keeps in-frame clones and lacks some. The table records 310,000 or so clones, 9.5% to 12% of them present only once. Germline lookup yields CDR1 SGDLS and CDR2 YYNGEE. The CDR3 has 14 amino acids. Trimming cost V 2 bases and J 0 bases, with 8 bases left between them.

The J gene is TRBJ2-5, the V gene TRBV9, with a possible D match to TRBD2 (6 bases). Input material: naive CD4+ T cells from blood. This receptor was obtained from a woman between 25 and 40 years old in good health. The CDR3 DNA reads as TGTGCCAGCAGCGTGGGCGGGAACCAAGAGACCCAGTACTTC. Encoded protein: CASSVGGNQETQYF.